These 9 T cell receptor beta chains came from one sample sequenced in a study of cytotoxic CD8 clonotypes in ibrutinib-treated CLL. Data came from immunoSEQ multiplex PCR; TCRdb stores just in-frame clones and leaves some out. This sample has over 200,000 clones; about 75% occur once, and the top ten carry roughly 6.4%. The sequenced sample was PBMCs, obtained after 12 months of ibrutinib treatment. The receptor source for this set is a human donor with chronic lymphocytic leukemia.

The sample holds a few counts of this clone. This sequence joins TRBV9 and TRBJ1-6; possible D gene TRBD1, 6 bases. The CDR3 consists of 15 residues. CDR1 SGDLS and CDR2 YYNGEE come from the germline V gene. V lost 3 bases, J lost 7 bases, and 14 bases lay in between. The CDR3: CASSARGGPNSPLHF. CDR3 nucleotide sequence: TGTGCCAGCAGCGCCCGCGGGGGGCCAAATTCACCCCTCCACTTT.

This clone came up a few times. This chain connects TRBV11-2 to TRBJ2-1; unclear D gene. V was clipped by 1 base and J by 0 bases, with 10 bases between them. Germline CDR1 and CDR2: SGHAT and FQNNGV. The CDR3 length is 16 residues. CDR3 coding DNA: TGTGCCAGCAGCTTAGTGGCCAGGAGCTCCTACAATGAGCAGTTCTTC. It codes for CASSLVARSSYNEQFF.

J is TRBJ2-2 and V is TRBV27; the match to TRBD1 covers 9 bases. Looked up from germline, CDR1 is MNHEY and CDR2 is SMNVEV (reference sequence). Losses at the gene ends were 5 bases for V and 3 bases for J; bases not matched to a gene: 4. The CDR3 loop spans 15 amino acids. The CDR3 DNA sequence: TGTGCCAGCAGTCTCACAGGGGGCTACACCGGGGAGCTGTTTTTT. As protein: CASSLTGGYTGELFF.

The table lists this clone with a count of one. The V gene is TRBV29-1, the J gene TRBJ1-5; D is unresolved. V shed 5 bases and J shed 0 bases, with 11 bases lying between them. This CDR3 comprises 14 residues. Germline CDR1 reads SQVTM; CDR2 reads ANQGSEA. This CDR3 reads CSVSHGNSNQPQHF. The CDR3, as DNA: TGCAGCGTTAGTCATGGTAATAGCAATCAGCCCCAGCATTTT.

This clone showed up just a few times. The chain couples TRBV6-6 to TRBJ2-7, with TRBD2 matching 8 bases. CDR1 is MNHNY and CDR2 is SVGAGI in the germline V gene (reference sequence). The CDR3 spans 15 residues. V was pared by 0 bases and J by 6 bases, with 7 bases of the junction left unmatched. CDR3 bases: TGTGCCAGCAGTTACTCGGAGCGGGAGTCGAGCGAGCAGTACTTC. Encoded protein: CASSYSERESSEQYF.

J is TRBJ2-2 and V is TRBV6-1; D may be TRBD1 (5 bases). CDR3 length equals 13 residues. Trimming left V 7 bases short and J 4 bases short, with 10 bases between. Germline CDR1 reads MNHNS; CDR2 reads SASEGT. CDR3 loop: CASKDTITGELFF. As DNA, the CDR3 is TGTGCCAGCAAGGACACAATCACCGGGGAGCTGTTTTTT.

The chain uses TRBV9 and TRBJ2-1, with TRBD2 identical over 7 bases. V shed 7 bases and J 5 bases; nucleotides not matched to a gene: 6. The germline gives CDR1 SGDLS, CDR2 YYNGEE. The CDR3 runs 13 residues. As DNA, the CDR3 is TGTGCCAGCGGGCGGGAGTCGGACAATGAGCAGTTCTTC. Its protein is CASGRESDNEQFF.

The chain links TRBV30 to TRBJ1-1; D is perhaps TRBD1 (5 bases). V dropped 4 bases and J dropped 1 base, with 13 bases sitting between them. There are 14 residues in the CDR3. CDR1 and CDR2 from the germline V gene are GTSNPN and SVGIG (reference sequence). The CDR3 sequence: CAWNSGGPNTEAFF. In nucleotides, the CDR3 is TGTGCCTGGAACTCCGGGGGACCGAACACTGAAGCTTTCTTT.

The chain links TRBV9 to TRBJ2-1; no firm D call. The V gene lost 5 bases and the J gene lost 2 bases, with 14 bases spanning the gap. Per the germline V gene, CDR1 is SGDLS and CDR2 is YYNGEE. This CDR3 contains 15 residues. The CDR3 here is CASSDHIAAYNEQFF. CDR3 nucleotides: TGTGCCAGCAGTGACCATATTGCCGCCTACAATGAGCAGTTCTTC.